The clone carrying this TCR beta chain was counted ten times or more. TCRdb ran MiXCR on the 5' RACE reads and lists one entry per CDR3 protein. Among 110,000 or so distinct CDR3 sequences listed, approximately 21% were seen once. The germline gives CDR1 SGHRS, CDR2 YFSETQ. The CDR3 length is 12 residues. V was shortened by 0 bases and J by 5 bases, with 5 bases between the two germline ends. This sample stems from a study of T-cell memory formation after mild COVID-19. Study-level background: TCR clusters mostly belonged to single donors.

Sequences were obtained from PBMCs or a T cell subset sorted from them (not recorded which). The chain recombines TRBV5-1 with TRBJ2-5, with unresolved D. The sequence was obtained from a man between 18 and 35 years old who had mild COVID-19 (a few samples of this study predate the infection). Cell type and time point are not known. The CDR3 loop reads CASSLDGETQYF. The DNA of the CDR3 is TGCGCCAGCAGCTTGGACGGGGAGACCCAGTACTTC. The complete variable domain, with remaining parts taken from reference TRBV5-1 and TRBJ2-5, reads KAGVTQTPRYLIKTRGQQVTLSCSPISGHRSVSWYQQTPGQGLQFLFEYFSETQRNKGNFPGRFSGRQFSNSRSEMNVSTLELGDSALYLCASSLDGETQYFGPGTRLLVL.